Included here is one T cell receptor beta chain sequence, with context. There is no known antigen for this receptor. The CDR3 measures 14 amino acids from cysteine to phenylalanine. A DNA sequence was not provided. The germline V gene yields SGDLS for CDR1 and YYNGEE for CDR2. These data come from a study of T cells expressing NK-cell markers (TCRdb year 2020). For context, the study as a whole: Eight or nine donors provided sorted CD3+CD56+NKG2C+, CD3+CD56+NKG2C- and CD3+CD56-NKG2C+ T-cell subsets, whose TCR beta-chain repertoires were profiled. Seven of the eight sequenced donors were HCMV-seropositive and one was HCMV-seronegative. All eight donors whose samples were sequenced were randomly selected healthy volunteers, three of them men and five women. The libraries were sequenced on Illumina HiSeq 2000/2500, MiSeq or NextSeq, producing 2 x 150 bp reads. Findings and caveats that apply to the study as a whole: Those dominant clonotypes were again the most abundant among CD3+CD56-NKG2C+ cells in a handful of donors, at about 25-65%. Whether the expanded NKG2C-expressing T cell clones were specific for HCMV antigens was left unclear. In six donors, the dominant CD3+CD56+NKG2C+ clonotypes were among the top 10 CD8+ clonotypes and accounted for about 1.0-7.0% of CD8+ T cells.

A commercial ELISA kit detecting HCMV-specific IgG in serum was used to determine HCMV serostatus. Peripheral blood mononuclear cells were isolated from blood by Ficoll density gradient centrifugation. Sequencer: Illumina HiSeq 2000. TCR beta cDNA libraries were prepared using 5'RACE template switching, which introduced a universal primer site and unique molecular identifiers. Synthesis of cDNA was primed from the TCR beta constant segment and was followed by two consecutive PCR amplification steps. On the authors' methods: MIGEC was used to demultiplex reads and group the reads by UMI, and MiTCR was used to assemble and quantify clonotypes. To exclude erroneous sequences, any TCR cDNA sequence not supported by at least two reads was discarded. Downstream repertoire analysis used the tcR package, and clonotypes were matched across fractions by CDR3 nucleotide sequence plus V segment. VDJmatch was used to annotate antigen specificity against VDJdb, with one amino acid substitution in CDR3 allowed. Based on TCRdb reprocessing of the reads, there is one entry per CDR3 protein sequence, and DNA is missing. It is TCRdb's table, rather than the study itself, that gives the V and J calls and clone size. This sample's table has entries for 550,000 to 600,000 distinct CDR3 sequences. The top ten hold around 4% of the sample.

Input material: blood T cells: a sorted CD56 or NKG2C T cell subset, CD4+ or CD8+ T cells, or bulk PBMC T cells (not recorded which). The sequence derives from a man between 18 and 35 years old in good health. Donor details come from another sample of the same person, matched by shared clones. The rearranged segments are TRBV9 and TRBJ2-1; as DNA is missing, the TRBD1 call by TCRdb cannot be tested. The CDR3 reads as follows: CASSVLTVNNEQFF.